This is a list of T cell receptor beta chains from one sample in a study of blood T cell repertoires in COVID-19. Generated by immunoSEQ multiplex PCR, the TCRdb table keeps only in-frame clones and is missing some. The sample lists about 120,000 clones, approximately 86% seen once, with less than 9.5% in the top ten. Sequencing was done on a sample of peripheral blood. Source of these receptors: a human donor in a cohort sampled during active COVID-19. The CDR3 runs from the conserved cysteine through the conserved F or W. The order of the fields is CDR3 length, V gene, clone size, D gene, J gene, CDR3 protein. The D gene is left open where the match is weak. The listing skips clone size in some rows; elsewhere it reads once, few, many or a size class.

15	TRBV5-1	-	-	TRBJ1-3	CASSLERSDGNTIYF
15	TRBV19	-	-	TRBJ1-2	CASIQGPGSDYGYTF
13	TRBV12-3/TRBV12-4	-	-	TRBJ1-3	CASRSGLSDTIYF
17	TRBV19	-	-	TRBJ1-3	CASSIRGGVLSGNTIYF
13	TRBV6-2/TRBV6-3	-	TRBD1	TRBJ1-2	CASSWTGEGGYTF
15	TRBV11-3	-	-	TRBJ1-3	CASSFGTSSGNTIYF
14	TRBV3-1/TRBV3-2	-	-	TRBJ1-1	CASSQLTANTEAFF
16	TRBV15	-	TRBD2	TRBJ2-7	CATSRNSGGFIYEQYF
17	TRBV6-6	-	TRBD2	TRBJ2-7	CASSRSAGTSKTYEQYF
14	TRBV7-3	few	-	TRBJ1-3	CASKEANSGNTIYF
13	TRBV12-3/TRBV12-4	-	-	TRBJ1-4	CASTRGANEKLFF
15	TRBV10-3	-	-	TRBJ2-5	CAISEFGRGEETQYF
15	TRBV5-4	-	TRBD2	TRBJ2-1	CASSFASGAYNEQFF
18	TRBV27	-	TRBD2	TRBJ2-6	CASSLLGLVPSGANVLTF
14	TRBV2	-	-	TRBJ1-2	CASSGQPEVYGYTF
14	TRBV11-2	-	-	TRBJ1-1	CASSLDLGEVEAFF
13	TRBV11-3	-	-	TRBJ1-1	CASSAMANTEAFF
15	TRBV4-1	-	TRBD2	TRBJ2-7	CASSWLAGGSYEQYF
16	TRBV14	-	TRBD2	TRBJ2-1	CASSSTSGVSYNEQFF
19	TRBV7-9	once	TRBD2	TRBJ2-7	CASSLAPQSTSGAYYEQYF
14	TRBV10-3	-	TRBD1	TRBJ2-7	CAISESTGVFEQYF
14	TRBV5-1	once	-	TRBJ1-4	CASSLVEANEKLFF
16	TRBV7-8	-	TRBD1	TRBJ2-3	CASSFGQGKSTDTQYF
16	TRBV9	-	-	TRBJ1-2	CASSSPNKGRSYGYTF
14	TRBV16	-	-	TRBJ2-6	CASSQSQVPWVLTF
16	TRBV5-1	-	-	TRBJ1-6	CASSTVTSSYNSPLHF
16	TRBV6-6	-	-	TRBJ1-2	CASSSRRERANYGYTF
12	TRBV10-3	few	-	TRBJ2-7	CAISDKNYEQYF
13	TRBV6-4	-	TRBD1	TRBJ1-2	CASSGQGSRGYTF
15	TRBV14	-	-	TRBJ2-1	CASSQAEYSHNEQFF
14	TRBV6-5	-	TRBD1	TRBJ2-7	CASSSPGQSYEQYF
13	TRBV29-1	-	TRBD1	TRBJ2-5	CSVDRDSQETQYF
14	TRBV11-2	few	-	TRBJ2-1	CASSETLAQNEQFF
15	TRBV6-5	-	-	TRBJ1-3	CASGQHRSSGNTIYF
13	TRBV18	few	TRBD1	TRBJ1-1	CASSKTGDTEAFF